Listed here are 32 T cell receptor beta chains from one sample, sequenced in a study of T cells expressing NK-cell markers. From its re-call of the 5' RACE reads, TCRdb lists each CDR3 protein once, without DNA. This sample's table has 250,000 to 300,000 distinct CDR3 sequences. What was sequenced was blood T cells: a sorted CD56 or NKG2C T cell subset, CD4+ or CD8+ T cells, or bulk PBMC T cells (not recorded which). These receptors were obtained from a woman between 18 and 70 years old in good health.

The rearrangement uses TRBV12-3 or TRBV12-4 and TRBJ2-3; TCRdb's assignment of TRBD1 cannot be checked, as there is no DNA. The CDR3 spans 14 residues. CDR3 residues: CASSSRQGADTQYF.

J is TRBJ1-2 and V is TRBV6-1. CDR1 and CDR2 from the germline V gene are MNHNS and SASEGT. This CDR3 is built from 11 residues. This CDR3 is CASTRAYGYTF.

The CDR3 region is CSARDQTPANYGYTF. V is TRBV20-1 and J is TRBJ1-2. The CDR3 covers 15 residues. Germline V gene sequence: CDR1 DFQATT, CDR2 SNEGSKA (reference sequence).

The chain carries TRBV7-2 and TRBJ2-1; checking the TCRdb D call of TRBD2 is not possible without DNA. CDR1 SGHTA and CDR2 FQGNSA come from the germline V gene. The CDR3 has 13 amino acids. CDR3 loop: CASSPTRSGEQFF.

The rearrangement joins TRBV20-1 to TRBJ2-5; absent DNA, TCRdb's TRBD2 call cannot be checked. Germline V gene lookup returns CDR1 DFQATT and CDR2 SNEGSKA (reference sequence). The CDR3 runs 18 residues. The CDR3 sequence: CSARDLGTSGVRQETQYF.

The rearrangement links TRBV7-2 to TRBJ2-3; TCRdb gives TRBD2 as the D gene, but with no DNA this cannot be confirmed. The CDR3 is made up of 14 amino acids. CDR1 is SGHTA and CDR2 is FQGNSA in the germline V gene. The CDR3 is CASRAGGPIDTQYF.

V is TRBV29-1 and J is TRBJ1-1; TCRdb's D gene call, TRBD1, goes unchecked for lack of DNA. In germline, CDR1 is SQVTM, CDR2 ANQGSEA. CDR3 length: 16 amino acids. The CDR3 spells CSVRLPGNKWGTEAFF. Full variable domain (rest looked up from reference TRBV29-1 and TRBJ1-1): SAVISQKPSRDICQRGTSLTIQCQVDSQVTMMFWYRQQPGQSLTLIATANQGSEATYESGFVIDKFPISRPNLTFSTLTVSNMSPEDSSIYLCSVRLPGNKWGTEAFFGQGTRLTVV.

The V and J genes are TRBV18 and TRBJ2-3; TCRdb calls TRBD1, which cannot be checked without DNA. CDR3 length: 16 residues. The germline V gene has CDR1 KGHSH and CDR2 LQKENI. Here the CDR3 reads CASSEQGQSSTDTQYF. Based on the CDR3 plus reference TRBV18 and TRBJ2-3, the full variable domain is NAGVMQNPRHLVRRRGQEARLRCSPMKGHSHVYWYRQLPEEGLKFMVYLQKENIIDESGMPKERFSAEFPKEGPSILRIQQVVRGDSAAYFCASSEQGQSSTDTQYFGPGTRLTVL.

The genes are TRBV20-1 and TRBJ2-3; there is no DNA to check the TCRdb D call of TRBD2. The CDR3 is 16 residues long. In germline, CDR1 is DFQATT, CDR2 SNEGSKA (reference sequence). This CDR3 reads CSAPFSLPGVPDTQYF.

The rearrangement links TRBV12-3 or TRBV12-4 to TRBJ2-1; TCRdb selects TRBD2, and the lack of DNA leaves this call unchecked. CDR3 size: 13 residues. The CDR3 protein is CASRSGVYNEQFF.

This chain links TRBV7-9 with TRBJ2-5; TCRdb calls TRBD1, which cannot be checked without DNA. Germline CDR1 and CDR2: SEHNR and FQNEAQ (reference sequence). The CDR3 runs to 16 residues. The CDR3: CASSPGRTRGKETQYF.

CDR3 protein: CASSLLGQGITDTQYF. The chain combines TRBV7-2 with TRBJ2-3; TCRdb designates TRBD1, a call that cannot be tested without DNA. Looked up from germline, CDR1 is SGHTA and CDR2 is FQGNSA. CDR3 length: 16 amino acids.

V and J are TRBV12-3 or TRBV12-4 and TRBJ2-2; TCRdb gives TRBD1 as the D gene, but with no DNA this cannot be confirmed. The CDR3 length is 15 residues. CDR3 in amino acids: CASSSRGGNTGELFF.

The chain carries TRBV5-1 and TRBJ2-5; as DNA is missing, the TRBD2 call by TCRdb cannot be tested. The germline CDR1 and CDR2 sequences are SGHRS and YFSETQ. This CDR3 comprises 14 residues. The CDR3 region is CASSSSWRAETQYF. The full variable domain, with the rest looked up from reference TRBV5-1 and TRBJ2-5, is KAGVTQTPRYLIKTRGQQVTLSCSPISGHRSVSWYQQTPGQGLQFLFEYFSETQRNKGNFPGRFSGRQFSNSRSEMNVSTLELGDSALYLCASSSSWRAETQYFGPGTRLLVL.

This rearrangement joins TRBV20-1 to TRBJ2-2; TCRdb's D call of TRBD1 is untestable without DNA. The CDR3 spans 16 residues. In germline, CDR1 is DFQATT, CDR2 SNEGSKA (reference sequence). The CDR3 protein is CSASPWKGANTGELFF.

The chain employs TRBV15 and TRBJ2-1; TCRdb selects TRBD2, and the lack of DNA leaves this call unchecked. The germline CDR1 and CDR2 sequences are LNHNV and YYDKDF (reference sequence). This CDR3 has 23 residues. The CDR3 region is CATSRDGDIQASGRLSSYNEQFF. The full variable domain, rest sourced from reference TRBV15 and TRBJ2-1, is DAMVIQNPRYQVTQFGKPVTLSCSQTLNHNVMYWYQQKSSQAPKLLFHYYDKDFNNEADTPDNFQSRRPNTSFCFLDIRSPGLGDTAMYLCATSRDGDIQASGRLSSYNEQFFGPGTRLTVL.

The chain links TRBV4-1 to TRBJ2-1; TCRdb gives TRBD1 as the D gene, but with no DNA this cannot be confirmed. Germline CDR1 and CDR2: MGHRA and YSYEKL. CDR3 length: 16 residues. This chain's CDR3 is CASNPTIARGGNEQFF.

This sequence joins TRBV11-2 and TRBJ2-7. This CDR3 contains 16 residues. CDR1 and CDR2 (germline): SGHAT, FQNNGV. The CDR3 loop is CASSSPGTYPSYEQYF.

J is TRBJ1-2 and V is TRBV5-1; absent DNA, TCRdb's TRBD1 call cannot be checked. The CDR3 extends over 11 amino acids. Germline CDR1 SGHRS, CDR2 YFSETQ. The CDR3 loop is CASSLTGGYTF.

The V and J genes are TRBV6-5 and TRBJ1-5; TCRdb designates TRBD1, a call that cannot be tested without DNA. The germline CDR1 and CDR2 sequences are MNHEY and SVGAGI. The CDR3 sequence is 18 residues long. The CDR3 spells CASSRTGTGSEFYQPQHF.

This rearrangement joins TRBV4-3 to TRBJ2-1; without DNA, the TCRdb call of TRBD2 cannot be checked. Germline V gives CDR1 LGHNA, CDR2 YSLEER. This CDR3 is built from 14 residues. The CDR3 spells CASSQLAGLNEQFF.

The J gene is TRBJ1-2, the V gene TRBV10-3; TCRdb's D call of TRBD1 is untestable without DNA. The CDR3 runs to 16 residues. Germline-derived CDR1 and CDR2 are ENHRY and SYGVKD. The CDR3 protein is CAISDPTRGLNYGYTF.

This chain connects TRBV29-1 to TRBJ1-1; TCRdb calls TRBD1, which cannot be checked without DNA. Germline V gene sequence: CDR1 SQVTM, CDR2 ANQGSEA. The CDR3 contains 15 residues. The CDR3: CSVDPQGAGNTEAFF.

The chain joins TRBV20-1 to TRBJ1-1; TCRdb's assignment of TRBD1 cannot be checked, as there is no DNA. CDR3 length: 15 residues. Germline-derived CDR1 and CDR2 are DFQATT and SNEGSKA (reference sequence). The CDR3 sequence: CSARNSGTANTEAFF.

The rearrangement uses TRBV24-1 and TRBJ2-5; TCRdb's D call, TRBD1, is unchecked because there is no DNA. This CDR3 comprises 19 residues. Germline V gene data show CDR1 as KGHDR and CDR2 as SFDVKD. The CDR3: CATSDLPVLSLGLQETQYF.

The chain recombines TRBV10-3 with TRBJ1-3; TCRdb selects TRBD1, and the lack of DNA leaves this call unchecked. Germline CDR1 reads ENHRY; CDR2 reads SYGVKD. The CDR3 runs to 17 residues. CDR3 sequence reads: CAISEYGTAFSGNTIYF.

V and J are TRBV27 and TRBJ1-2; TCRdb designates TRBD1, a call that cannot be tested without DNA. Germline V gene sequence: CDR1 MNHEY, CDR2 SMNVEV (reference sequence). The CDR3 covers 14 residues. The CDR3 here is CASSPEGGNYGYTF.

The CDR3: CASSQMGQKNTGELFF. The chain links TRBV5-1 to TRBJ2-2; TCRdb's D call of TRBD1 is untestable without DNA. Germline values: CDR1 SGHRS, CDR2 YFSETQ. The CDR3 has 16 amino acids.

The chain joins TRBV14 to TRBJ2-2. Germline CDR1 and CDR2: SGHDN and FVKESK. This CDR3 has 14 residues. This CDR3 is CASSKRVTTGELFF.

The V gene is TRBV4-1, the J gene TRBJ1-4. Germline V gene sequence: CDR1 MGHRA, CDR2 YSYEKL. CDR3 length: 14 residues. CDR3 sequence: CASSQGVPNEKLFF.

CDR3 sequence reads: CSARPGHVPNQPQHF. The chain employs TRBV20-1 and TRBJ1-5; without DNA, the TCRdb call of TRBD1 cannot be checked. Germline CDR1 reads DFQATT; CDR2 reads SNEGSKA (reference sequence). There are 15 residues in the CDR3.

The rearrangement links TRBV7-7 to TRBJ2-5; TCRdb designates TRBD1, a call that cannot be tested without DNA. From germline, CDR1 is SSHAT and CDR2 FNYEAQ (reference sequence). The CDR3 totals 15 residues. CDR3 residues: CASSRESGRGKTQYF.